This T cell receptor (beta chain) comes out of a study of blood T cell repertoires in COVID-19. At the level of the study: The United States, Italy and Spain supplied acute and convalescent COVID-19 samples.

Methods used by the authors: It was from reference gene primer amplification that nucleated cell counts were estimated. The protocol was immunoSEQ multiplex PCR, while the TCRdb copy is restricted to in-frame clones and leaves out a portion. V and J calls and clone size come straight from that table; D and trimming were deduced from the DNA. The repertoire holds 150,000 or so clones, about four fifths seen once, with 5.8% in the top ten. In germline, CDR1 is MNHEY, CDR2 SMNVEV (reference sequence). This CDR3 has 15 residues. Trimming pared 5 bases from V and 0 bases from J, leaving 14 bases between. Participants were placed into cohorts based on the clinical history they reported. Exposed volunteers were people who met a COVID-19 case within 2 weeks before study entry.

The sequence was collected from a woman between 50 and 59 years old who had been exposed to COVID-19. Sequencing was carried out using PBMCs or T cells enriched from blood (not recorded which). The J gene is TRBJ2-7, the V gene TRBV27; a possible D gene is TRBD1 (6 bases). CDR3 sequence (DNA): TGTGCCAGCAGTCTCCGGACAGATAGCTCCTACGAGCAGTACTTC. It is translated as CASSLRTDSSYEQYF.